A selection of T cell receptor beta chains follows, all from one sample in a study of cytomegalovirus exposure and HLA in healthy donors. Sequencing used immunoSEQ multiplex PCR; TCRdb keeps in-frame clones, though not all of them. Of around 180,000 clones in the sample, around 87% are singletons; the top ten hold roughly 1.7%. The specimen sequenced was PBMCs. These TCRs come from a woman younger than 35 in good health and CMV-seronegative. Both conserved end residues are part of each CDR3. D genes are given only for firm matches. Clone size is stated in some rows and not others, as once, few, many or a class when expanded.

J gene | clone size | V gene | D gene | CDR3 DNA | CDR3 protein
TRBJ1-6 | . | TRBV14 | . | TGTGCCAGCAGCTTGACAGGTCCCCAACCCCTCCACTTT | CASSLTGPQPLHF
TRBJ2-7 | . | TRBV30 | . | TGTGCCTGGAGCCCCCGGCCGACACGTACCTACGAGCAGTACTTC | CAWSPRPTRTYEQYF
TRBJ2-3 | . | TRBV6-1 | . | TGTGCCAGCAGTGACGGTAGCACAGATACGCAGTATTTT | CASSDGSTDTQYF
TRBJ2-5 | . | TRBV7-9 | TRBD2 | TGTGCCAGCAGCTTAGGGACTAGCAGCCTACCCAGTCAAGAGACCCAGTACTTC | CASSLGTSSLPSQETQYF
TRBJ1-5 | . | TRBV5-1 | . | TGCGCCAGCAGCTCCGGGGACTATAGCAATCAGCCCCAGCATTTT | CASSSGDYSNQPQHF
TRBJ1-2 | . | TRBV13 | . | TGTGCCAGCACCGTTACCGAGGGTGGCGGCTACACCTTC | CASTVTEGGGYTF
TRBJ2-1 | . | TRBV9 | TRBD2 | TGTGCCAGCAATCCTAGCGGGGCCACCTACAACTACAATGAGCAGTTCTTC | CASNPSGATYNYNEQFF
TRBJ2-7 | . | TRBV7-6 | TRBD1 | TGTGCCAGCAGCTCGTCCGACAGGGACTACGAGCAGTACTTC | CASSSSDRDYEQYF
TRBJ2-5 | once | TRBV7-8 | TRBD2 | TGTGCCAGCAACCGTCGCCGGGGGGGGGAGACCCAGTACTTC | CASNRRRGGETQYF
TRBJ1-6 | . | TRBV19 | . | TGTGCCAGTAGTATAGTGAACAGCTCGGGGTATAATTCACCCCTCCACTTT | CASSIVNSSGYNSPLHF
TRBJ2-3 | once | TRBV7-2 | TRBD2 | TGTGCCAGCAGCTTACGGACTAGCGGGGCCCGGAATACGCAGTATTTT | CASSLRTSGARNTQYF
TRBJ1-5 | . | TRBV28 | . | TGTGCCAGCAGTCCCCTGGCGGGTGGCAATCAGCCCCAGCATTTT | CASSPLAGGNQPQHF
TRBJ1-1 | . | TRBV5-1 | TRBD1 | TGCGCCAGCAGCTTGGAGGGCCTTCTACAGGGGATGAACACTGAAGCTTTCTTT | CASSLEGLLQGMNTEAFF
TRBJ2-6 | . | TRBV5-1 | . | TGCGCCAGCAGCTTTGGGGGCCCTGGGGCCAACGTCCTGACTTTC | CASSFGGPGANVLTF
TRBJ1-4 | once | TRBV30 | . | TGTGCCTGGAGTCTCGGGGGTGAAAAACTGTTTTTT | CAWSLGGEKLFF
TRBJ1-2 | . | TRBV19 | . | TGTGCCAGTAGTATTCTTGCAGGGGCGGATGGCTACACCTTC | CASSILAGADGYTF
TRBJ2-5 | . | TRBV27 | TRBD2 | TGTGCCAGCAGTTTGGGGCTAGCGGAGTTACAAGAGACCCAGTACTTC | CASSLGLAELQETQYF
TRBJ1-5 | few | TRBV6-6 | TRBD1 | TGTGCCAGCAGTTCAGGGGGTAGCAATCAGCCCCAGCATTTT | CASSSGGSNQPQHF
TRBJ1-1 | . | TRBV18 | . | TGTGCCAGCTCACCACCGGGGGGAATCGGCACTGAAGCTTTCTTT | CASSPPGGIGTEAFF
TRBJ1-2 | once | TRBV7-6 | TRBD1 | TGTGCCAGCAGCCCCGGGACAGCCTATGGCTACACCTTC | CASSPGTAYGYTF
TRBJ2-1 | . | TRBV7-2 | TRBD2 | TGTGCCAGCAGCTTAGGTGAGCGGGAGGGGCAGTTCTTC | CASSLGEREGQFF
TRBJ2-5 | . | TRBV10-3 | . | TGTGCCATCAGTCTAAACTTCGACAGCCAAGAGACCCAGTACTTC | CAISLNFDSQETQYF
TRBJ2-3 | . | TRBV30 | TRBD2 | TGTGCCTGGAGACTAGCGGGTAGGATAGATACGCAGTATTTT | CAWRLAGRIDTQYF